This TCR beta chain originates from a study of PD-1 blockade in classical Hodgkin lymphoma. As for the study in general: Patients were administered nivolumab (3 mg/kg intravenously) every 2 weeks.

The protocol was immunoSEQ multiplex PCR, while the TCRdb copy is restricted to in-frame clones and leaves out a portion. The table records 25,000 to 35,000 clones, approximately 81% of them present only once. This clone occurred once. What it binds is not known. CDR3 length: 15 amino acids. The V and J ends lost 4 bases and 0 bases respectively, with 13 bases between them. CDR1 SGHRS and CDR2 YFSETQ come from the germline V gene. Time point described: cycle 4 day 1 (C4D1), after less than 7 weeks of nivolumab. Every patient was affected by relapse after autologous stem cell transplantation, while exposure to brentuximab vedotin was not uniform. Purified CD4+ T cells were obtained from thawed PBMCs through magnetic negative selection. Regarding the study as a whole: Whatever underlies the repertoire differences (possibly disease activity or prior therapy) remains undefined. Nivolumab initiation under 1 year post-ASCT meant exclusion. Newly diagnosed patients had baseline TCR diversity that was reportedly lower than that of healthy donors.

The chain uses TRBV5-1 and TRBJ1-1; possible D gene TRBD1, 6 bases. The TCR comes from a human donor with classical Hodgkin lymphoma. The sequenced sample was CD4+ T cells from blood, obtained before the fourth cycle of nivolumab. The CDR3 region has the DNA TGCGCCAGCAGCCCGAAGGACAGTTTGAACACTGAAGCTTTCTTT. This encodes CASSPKDSLNTEAFF.